One sample yielded the 24 T cell receptor beta chains listed below, sequenced in a study of molecular identifiers for immune sequencing clone quantification. One entry per CDR3 protein, called by TCRdb with MiXCR from the PCR reads. The sample includes about 68,000 distinct CDR3 sequences, approximately 18% of them seen just once. The sample comprised naive CD8+ T cells from blood, with Jurkat cell RNA spiked in. Indicated subset: FACS-sorted CD8+CD4-CCR7+CD45RA+ naive T cells. These receptors all stem from a human donor in good health. Some libraries in this study had Jurkat cell RNA spiked in.

This clonotype has ten or more counts. The chain recombines TRBV29-1 with TRBJ1-1; 10 nucleotides match TRBD1. CDR1 and CDR2 (germline): SQVTM, ANQGSEA. The CDR3 is 16 amino acids. The J segment lost 0 bases and the V segment lost 4 bases, leaving 8 bases of the junction unmatched. CDR3 in DNA: TGCAGCGTTGTGGACAGGGGGAGTGTTATGAACACTGAAGCTTTCTTT. Its protein product is CSVVDRGSVMNTEAFF.

On this clonotype itself: A much larger clone differs by one base, so this may be a read error. This chain uses TRBV7-8 with TRBJ2-7; D is unresolved. The CDR3 is made up of 14 amino acids. Germline lookup yields CDR1 SGHVS and CDR2 FQNEAQ. The CDR3 coding sequence is TGTGCCAGCAGCTTAGAGGCCAGATGGCCCGAGCGGTACTTC. This sequence encodes CASSLEARWPERYF.

This clonotype was recorded at least ten times. The chain uses TRBV9 and TRBJ2-5, with 12 bases fitting TRBD2. Losses at the gene ends were 4 bases for V and 5 bases for J; bases not matched to a gene: 6. The CDR3 totals 15 residues. CDR1 and CDR2 from the germline V gene are SGDLS and YYNGEE. The CDR3 bases are TGTGCCAGCAGCCCTAGCGGGAGGGGGTCGGAGACCCAGTACTTC. Translating gives CASSPSGRGSETQYF.

This clonotype turned up a few times. A much larger clone lies one base from this, so it may be a read error. This chain connects TRBV7-9 to TRBJ1-1; D is undetermined. The ends were cut back, 6 bases at V and 1 base at J, with 18 bases in the middle. The CDR3 contains 16 residues. CDR1 and CDR2 (germline): SEHNR, FQNEAQ (reference sequence). The chain's CDR3 is CASSPPPRTRNTEAFF. The CDR3, as DNA: TGTGCCAGCAGTCCCCCCCCCAGAACGAGGAACACTGAAGCTTTCTTT.

This clonotype was recorded at least ten times. The chain combines TRBV20-1 with TRBJ2-7; 12 bases match TRBD2. Germline V lookup: CDR1 DFQATT, CDR2 SNEGSKA (reference sequence). This CDR3 is built from 14 residues. After removal of 4 bases from V and 4 bases from J, the junction contained 5 bases not matched to a gene. Here the CDR3 reads CSATIGLAGYEQYF. In DNA, the CDR3 is TGCAGTGCTACTATCGGACTAGCGGGATACGAGCAGTACTTC.

Points on this clonotype: This may come from a read error, since a much larger clone is one base off. This chain links TRBV7-3 with TRBJ2-2, with 12 positions matching TRBD2. CDR3 size: 20 residues. Germline V gene data show CDR1 as SGHTA and CDR2 as FQGTGA. The CDR3 coding sequence is TGTGCCGGCAGCTTATCCCCCAACCGCCTAGCGGGGGGGGACACCGGGGAGCTGTTTTTT. It specifies CAGSLSPNRLAGGDTGELFF.

This clonotype was counted ten times or more. The rearrangement joins TRBV12-3 or TRBV12-4 to TRBJ1-1; TRBD1 agrees at 9 bases. There are 16 residues in the CDR3. The junction had 10 bases not matched to a gene; V was cut back by 5 bases and J by 3 bases. CDR3: CASSHAGTGIHTEAFF. For the CDR3, the DNA is TGTGCCAGCAGTCACGCCGGGACAGGGATTCACACTGAAGCTTTCTTT.

This clonotype was observed many times. J is TRBJ2-7 and V is TRBV20-1; TRBD1 or TRBD2 may be the D gene (6 bases each). In germline, CDR1 is DFQATT, CDR2 SNEGSKA (reference sequence). V lost 0 bases to trimming and J lost 5 bases, with 8 bases between them. The CDR3 runs 12 residues. In nucleotides, the CDR3 is TGCAGTGCTAGAGAGGGGGGCCACGAGCAGTACTTC. It yields the protein CSAREGGHEQYF.

At least ten counts were recorded for this clonotype. The chain links TRBV20-1 to TRBJ1-1; 8 bases line up with TRBD1. Germline V gene lookup returns CDR1 DFQATT and CDR2 SNEGSKA (reference sequence). The CDR3 covers 15 residues. V trimming: 6 bases; J trimming: 1 base; junction bases outside the gene matches: 10. CDR3 protein: CSALGTGIPNTEAFF. The DNA of the CDR3 is TGCAGTGCCCTCGGGACAGGTATTCCGAACACTGAAGCTTTCTTT.

This clonotype was seen repeatedly, ten times or more. The genes are TRBV11-2 and TRBJ2-1; D call uncertain. The CDR3 runs to 15 residues. Germline-derived CDR1 and CDR2 are SGHAT and FQNNGV. Trimming removed 6 bases at V and 8 bases at J, with 20 bases between. The DNA for the CDR3 is TGTGCCAGCAGTTTTAAGAACTATTTGAAAGATGAGCAGTTCTTC. The encoded protein is CASSFKNYLKDEQFF. Complete variable domain (other parts from reference TRBV11-2 and TRBJ2-1): EAGVAQSPRYKIIEKRQSVAFWCNPISGHATLYWYQQILGQGPKLLIQFQNNGVVDDSQLPKDRFSAERLKGVDSTLKIQPAKLEDSAVYLCASSFKNYLKDEQFFGPGTRLTVL.

Notes on this clonotype: A much larger clone differs from this one at a single base, so this may be a read error. The V and J genes are TRBV27 and TRBJ1-5; D is perhaps TRBD1 (5 bases). The CDR3 runs 13 residues. Germline V gene data show CDR1 as MNHEY and CDR2 as SMNVEV (reference sequence). V was cut by 4 bases and J by 5 bases, with 9 bases left in between. CDR3 in DNA: TGTGCCAGCAGTTATGGGGGGGATCAGCCCCAGCATTTT. It translates to CASSYGGDQPQHF.

This clonotype was counted many times. The rearrangement uses TRBV28 and TRBJ2-1; 9 bases agree with TRBD2. The CDR3 consists of 15 residues. Germline-derived CDR1 and CDR2 are MDHEN and SYDVKM. Unmatched junction bases numbered 4, after V lost 6 bases and J lost 1 base. CDR3 sequence (DNA): TGTGCCAGCAGATTTAGCGGGAGTTCCTACAATGAGCAGTTCTTC. Translated: CASRFSGSSYNEQFF.

This clonotype was observed at least ten times. The V call is TRBV4-1, the J call TRBJ2-1; TRBD1 matches 9 bases. The V gene's germline CDR1 is MGHRA and CDR2 YSYEKL. The CDR3 sequence is 15 residues long. V lost 6 bases to trimming and J lost 4 bases; unmatched junction nucleotides: 7. CDR3 sequence: CASRPQGANYNEQFF. The CDR3 DNA is TGCGCCAGCAGACCACAGGGGGCCAATTACAATGAGCAGTTCTTC.

This clonotype was observed at least ten times. This rearrangement joins TRBV2 to TRBJ2-6, with 9 nucleotides matching TRBD2. V lost 3 bases and J lost 1; bases outside the gene matches: 10. CDR3 length: 19 amino acids. Germline CDR1 and CDR2: SNHLY and FYNNEI. Here the CDR3 reads CASSDLAGAFSSGANVLTF. The CDR3 coding sequence is TGTGCCAGCAGTGACTTAGCGGGAGCCTTTTCGTCTGGGGCCAACGTCCTGACTTTC.

This clonotype was detected ten times or more. The CDR3 DNA reads as TGCGCCAGCAGCCAAGAGCTAGCGGGAGCATCTATCCAAGAGACCCAGTACTTC. Residues: CASSQELAGASIQETQYF. V usage is TRBV4-3 and J usage is TRBJ2-5, with 10 bases aligning to TRBD2. Trimming removed 0 bases from V and 1 base from J; junction bases left unmatched: 8. CDR3 size: 18 residues. From germline, CDR1 is LGHNA and CDR2 YSLEER.

The table lists this clonotype with many counts. The chain couples TRBV20-1 to TRBJ2-7; 7 nucleotides line up with TRBD1. CDR1 is DFQATT and CDR2 is SNEGSKA in the germline V gene (reference sequence). The CDR3 covers 13 residues. J gave up 3 bases and V 5 bases, and 7 bases lay outside the gene matches. The CDR3 DNA follows: TGCAGTGCTCACCGGACAGGAGACTACGAGCAGTACTTC. Translation gives CSAHRTGDYEQYF.

In this sample, this clonotype turned up many times. The chain is built from TRBV4-3 and TRBJ1-1; D uncertain. There are 14 residues in the CDR3. The V and J ends lost 1 base and 5 bases respectively, with 11 bases between them. CDR1 LGHNA and CDR2 YSLEER come from the germline V gene. The CDR3 DNA reads as TGCGCCAGCAGCCAAGGAGAGGGCGTGACTGAAGCTTTCTTT. Amino acid sequence: CASSQGEGVTEAFF.

A note on this clonotype: One end of the junction does not line up with germline, which may come from a read error. CDR3 region: CASSLAPGLVDTDTQYF. The DNA for the CDR3 is TGTGCCAGCAGCTTGGCCCCAGGACTAGTAGACACAGATACGCAGTATTTT. The gene calls are TRBV5-3 and TRBJ2-3, with TRBD2 matching over 7 bases. TRBV5-3 is treated as an ORF (open reading frame) with a function not yet certain. The CDR3 has 17 amino acids.

A word on this clonotype: No conserved phenylalanine or tryptophan is present at the end of the CDR3, so a read error is the likely explanation. The DNA is left out, because the CDR3 cannot be placed on it with certainty; the CDR3 is given as TCRdb lists it. This chain links TRBV27 with TRBJ1-1. A total of 12 residues make up the CDR3, ends included. CDR1 is MNHEY, CDR2 SMNVEV, per germline (reference sequence). The CDR3 region is CASRSLNTEASS.

This clonotype was counted a few times. The rearrangement joins TRBV19 to TRBJ2-1, with D unresolved. Germline CDR1 and CDR2: LNHDA and SQIVND (reference sequence). Trimming left V 11 bases short and J 3 bases short, with 11 bases between. This CDR3 region has 12 residues. For the CDR3, the DNA is TGTGCCGCCGGCACTTACTACAATGAGCAGTTCTTC. This encodes CAAGTYYNEQFF.

This clonotype was recorded at least ten times. This chain connects TRBV18 to TRBJ2-7; tentatively, D is TRBD1 (6 bases). Trimming left V 3 bases short and J 3 bases short, with 24 bases between. This CDR3 spans 18 amino acids. Germline loops: CDR1 KGHSH, CDR2 LQKENI. The CDR3 reads CASSPSLRTGRSNYEQYF. Written as DNA, the CDR3 is TGTGCCAGCTCACCGAGTCTCCGCACAGGGCGGAGTAACTACGAGCAGTACTTC.

This clonotype was detected many times. This chain connects TRBV25-1 to TRBJ2-4, with 9 bases lining up with TRBD2. From germline, CDR1 is MGHDK and CDR2 SYGVNS. CDR3 length: 16 residues. Unmatched junction bases numbered 9, after V lost 9 bases and J lost 0 bases. The CDR3 spells CARLEREALAKNIQYF. CDR3 in DNA: TGTGCCAGACTGGAGCGGGAGGCCCTAGCCAAAAACATTCAGTACTTC.

This clonotype was seen more than once but under ten times. This CDR3 is CASTRGTVPHEQYF. The DNA of the CDR3 is TGTGCCAGCACCAGAGGGACGGTCCCCCACGAGCAGTACTTC. This sequence joins TRBV28 and TRBJ2-7; tentatively, D is TRBD1 or TRBD2 (5 bases each). This CDR3 contains 14 residues. V dropped 7 bases and J dropped 5 bases, with 18 bases sitting between them. Germline values: CDR1 MDHEN, CDR2 SYDVKM.

This clonotype was found many times. This chain uses TRBV4-1 with TRBJ2-7; D gene ambiguous. Trimming took 1 base from V and 3 from J, leaving 10 bases between them. Germline CDR1 is MGHRA and CDR2 is YSYEKL. CDR3 length: 14 residues. The CDR3, as DNA: TGCGCCAGCAGCCAAGTTGGCCTGAACTACGAGCAGTACTTC. It codes for CASSQVGLNYEQYF.